This TCR beta chain is drawn from a study of shared clonotypes between healthy human individuals. Findings and limits, study-wide: Generation probabilities were higher for clonotypes shared across all four sorted-subset donors than for unshared ones. Memory subsets generally showed smaller estimated richness than naive subsets did.

CDR1 and CDR2 from the germline V gene are SQVTM and ANQGSEA. The CDR3 runs 14 residues. Trimming pared 3 bases from V and 2 bases from J, leaving 13 bases between. Sequenced by immunoSEQ multiplex PCR; TCRdb stores in-frame clones only, minus some. This sample has over a million clones, with around 82% found just once. Notes on this clone: Its specificity is unknown.

Donors included only healthy HIV-negative adults lacking recent acute infections or vaccinations. Only Caucasian adults living in Nashville, Tennessee served as donors. Specimen: memory CD4+ T cells from PBMCs. Subset: CD45RA-negative fraction. The J gene is TRBJ1-2, the V gene TRBV29-1; D is perhaps TRBD1 (6 bases). The receptor's source is a young man in good health. Some clones in this sample may be carry-over from other donors' samples. Here the CDR3 reads CSVEGAEGNYGYTF. The CDR3 bases are TGCAGCGTTGAGGGGGCCGAAGGGAACTATGGCTACACCTTC. The entire variable domain, with the rest obtained from reference TRBV29-1 and TRBJ1-2, is as follows: SAVISQKPSRDICQRGTSLTIQCQVDSQVTMMFWYRQQPGQSLTLIATANQGSEATYESGFVIDKFPISRPNLTFSTLTVSNMSPEDSSIYLCSVEGAEGNYGYTFGSGTRLTVV.